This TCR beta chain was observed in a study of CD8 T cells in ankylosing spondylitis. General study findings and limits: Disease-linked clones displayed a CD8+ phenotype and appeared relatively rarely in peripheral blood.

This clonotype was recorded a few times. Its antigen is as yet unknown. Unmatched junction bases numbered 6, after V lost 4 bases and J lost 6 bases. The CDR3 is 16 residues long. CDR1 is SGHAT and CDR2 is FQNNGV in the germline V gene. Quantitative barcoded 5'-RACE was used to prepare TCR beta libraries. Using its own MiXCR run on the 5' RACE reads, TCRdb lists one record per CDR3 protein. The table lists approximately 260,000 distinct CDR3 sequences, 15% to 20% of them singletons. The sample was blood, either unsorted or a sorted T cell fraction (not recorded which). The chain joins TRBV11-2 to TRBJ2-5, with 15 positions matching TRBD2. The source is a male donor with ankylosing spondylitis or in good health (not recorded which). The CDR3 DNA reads TGTGCCAGCAGCTCCCTTGGGACTAGCGGGAGGAAGACCCAGTACTTC. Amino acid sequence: CASSSLGTSGRKTQYF.